The 21 T cell receptor beta chains given below trace back to one sample, sequenced in a study of blood T cell repertoires in COVID-19. Some clones are missing from TCRdb's copy, which holds only in-frame ones; the method was immunoSEQ multiplex PCR. This table has 150,000 or so clones, about 88% appearing once. The sample taken for sequencing was peripheral blood. The source is a man younger than 30 with acute or convalescent COVID-19.

The chain has TRBV7-9 and TRBJ1-2, with 7 positions matching TRBD1. V shed 1 base, J shed 2 bases, and the junction held 4 bases outside the gene matches. CDR1 and CDR2 (germline): SEHNR, FQNEAQ (reference sequence). The CDR3 is made up of 15 amino acids. The CDR3 sequence: CASSLVQGLNYGYTF. As DNA, the CDR3 is TGTGCCAGCAGCTTAGTACAGGGGCTCAACTATGGCTACACCTTC.

This clone was recorded only once. The J gene is TRBJ1-4, the V gene TRBV7-2, with 11 bases fitting TRBD1. The CDR3 sequence is 15 residues long. The V and J ends lost 1 base and 7 bases, in that order; junction bases with no gene match: 2. CDR1 SGHTA and CDR2 FQGNSA come from the germline V gene. CDR3 in amino acids: CASSLGGTGGEKLFF. Here the CDR3 DNA reads TGTGCCAGCAGCTTAGGGGGGACAGGGGGTGAAAAACTGTTTTTT.

The chain carries TRBV7-2 and TRBJ2-3; 9 nucleotides agree with TRBD2. Germline V gives CDR1 SGHTA, CDR2 FQGNSA. CDR3 length: 13 residues. J lost 3 bases, V lost 8 bases, and 3 bases had no gene match. CDR3 sequence: CASGGGATDTQYF. CDR3 nucleotides: TGTGCCAGCGGCGGGGGGGCAACAGATACGCAGTATTTT.

The rearrangement joins TRBV27 to TRBJ2-7; TRBD2 aligns across 13 bases. Germline values: CDR1 MNHEY, CDR2 SMNVEV (reference sequence). Trimming took 2 bases from V and 3 from J; bases not matched to a gene: 13. The CDR3 sequence is 19 residues long. The CDR3 loop is CASSLGPPGLAGRSYEQYF. CDR3 DNA sequence: TGTGCCAGCAGTTTAGGCCCCCCGGGACTAGCGGGGAGAAGCTACGAGCAGTACTTC.

The chain is built from TRBV6-5 and TRBJ2-1, with TRBD1 as a possible D gene (6 bases). The V end was cut by 5 bases, the J end by 4 bases, with 15 bases between. The germline CDR1 and CDR2 sequences are MNHEY and SVGAGI. The CDR3 is 15 residues long. The CDR3 nucleotides are TGTGCCAGCAGTCTTACAGGGTTTTCGTACAATGAGCAGTTCTTC. Protein sequence: CASSLTGFSYNEQFF.

The chain combines TRBV5-1 with TRBJ1-3; TRBD1 is a possible D gene (5 bases). Germline V gives CDR1 SGHRS, CDR2 YFSETQ. V was pared by 1 base and J by 9 bases, with 11 bases between. CDR3 length: 13 residues. The CDR3 loop is CASSLSQGGTIYF. The DNA for the CDR3 is TGCGCCAGCAGCTTGTCCCAGGGCGGCACCATATATTTT.

The genes are TRBV6-5 and TRBJ2-7, with TRBD1 matching 8 bases. The germline V gene encodes CDR1 MNHEY and CDR2 SVGAGI. With V trimmed by 8 bases and J by 2 bases, 8 bases remained unmatched. This CDR3 spans 14 amino acids. As DNA, the CDR3 is TGTGCCAGCCGCGACACAGGGGGACCCTACGAGCAGTACGTC. Translation: CASRDTGGPYEQYV.

J is TRBJ1-1 and V is TRBV7-2, with TRBD1 matching 9 bases. Looked up from germline, CDR1 is SGHTA and CDR2 is FQGNSA. The CDR3 spans 15 residues. The ends lost 2 bases at V and 5 bases at J; junction bases unmatched: 6. As DNA, the CDR3 is TGTGCCAGCAGCTTATCGACAGGGGGGGGAACTGAAGCTTTCTTT. It is translated as CASSLSTGGGTEAFF.

The chain employs TRBV7-8 and TRBJ1-4; TRBD1 aligns across 7 bases. The germline V gene has CDR1 SGHVS and CDR2 FQNEAQ. This CDR3 is 19 amino acids long. J gave up 3 bases and V 2 bases, and 15 bases lay outside the gene matches. Written as DNA, the CDR3 is TGTGCCAGCAGCTTATCGTACAGGGGCGAACAAGGAGCTAATGAAAAACTGTTTTTT. Its protein product is CASSLSYRGEQGANEKLFF.

The V gene is TRBV30, the J gene TRBJ1-1; 8 bases match TRBD1. There are 15 residues in the CDR3. The germline gives CDR1 GTSNPN, CDR2 SVGIG (reference sequence). Losses at the gene ends were 3 bases for V and 0 bases for J; bases not matched to a gene: 6. For the CDR3, the DNA is TGTGCCTGGAGCCCGACAGGGGCCATGAACACTGAAGCTTTCTTT. Protein: CAWSPTGAMNTEAFF. Using reference TRBV30 and TRBJ1-1 for the parts outside the CDR3, the full variable domain is SQTIHQWPATLVQPVGSPLSLECTVEGTSNPNLYWYRQAAGRGLQLLFYSVGIGQISSEVPQNLSASRPQDRQFILSSKKLLLSDSGFYLCAWSPTGAMNTEAFFGQGTRLTVV.

This chain uses TRBV6-5 with TRBJ2-3; 7 bases agree with TRBD2. Germline CDR1 MNHEY, CDR2 SVGAGI. The CDR3 sequence is 14 residues long. The J segment lost 2 bases and the V segment lost 6 bases, leaving 5 bases of the junction unmatched. In nucleotides, the CDR3 is TGTGCCAGCAGAAGCGGGGAGCACACAGATACGCAGTATTTT. The encoded protein is CASRSGEHTDTQYF.

The chain uses TRBV3-1 (or the pseudogene TRBV3-2) and TRBJ1-5, with D maybe TRBD1 (6 bases). The CDR3 length is 15 residues. With 0 bases removed from V and 0 bases from J, the gap between germline ends came to 6 bases. The germline V gene has CDR1 LGHDT and CDR2 YNNKEL (reference sequence). The CDR3 loop is CASSQEGGSNQPQHF. CDR3 DNA: TGTGCCAGCAGCCAAGAAGGGGGTAGCAATCAGCCCCAGCATTTT.

J is TRBJ1-1 and V is TRBV28; D not resolved. Per the germline V gene, CDR1 is MDHEN and CDR2 is SYDVKM. The length of the CDR3 is 14 residues. V was clipped by 2 bases and J by 3 bases, with 10 bases between them. In DNA form, the CDR3 reads TGTGCCAGCAGTTTACAGACTTCCGACACTGAAGCTTTCTTT. Its translation is CASSLQTSDTEAFF.

The chain links TRBV6-5 to TRBJ2-1; D is possibly TRBD2 (5 bases). The CDR3 spans 14 residues. Trimming shortened V by 7 bases and J by 3 bases, and 13 bases separated the two germline ends. CDR1 MNHEY and CDR2 SVGAGI come from the germline V gene. The CDR3 region is CASNQPRGYNEQFF. The CDR3 coding sequence is TGTGCCAGCAACCAACCCCGGGGCTACAATGAGCAGTTCTTC.

The gene calls are TRBV5-8 and TRBJ2-3; 7 nucleotides match TRBD1. The CDR3 consists of 17 residues. V lost 4 bases to trimming and J lost 2 bases; unmatched junction nucleotides: 13. Germline V gene lookup returns CDR1 SGHTS and CDR2 YDEGEE. This CDR3 is CASSQRFGTDLTDTQYF. CDR3 coding DNA: TGTGCCAGCAGCCAACGATTCGGGACAGACCTCACAGATACGCAGTATTTT.

The V and J genes are TRBV5-5 and TRBJ2-5; D is possibly TRBD1 (6 bases). CDR1 and CDR2 (germline): SGHKS, YYEKEE (reference sequence). The CDR3 has 12 residues. V gave up 5 bases and J gave up 4 bases, with 9 bases separating them. The CDR3 protein is CASSSRGETQYF. The DNA for the CDR3 is TGTGCCAGCAGTTCCAGGGGAGAGACCCAGTACTTC.

The J gene is TRBJ2-3, the V gene TRBV7-9; D possibly corresponds to TRBD2 (5 bases). Trimming removed 5 bases at V and 2 bases at J, with 17 bases between. The germline gives CDR1 SEHNR, CDR2 FQNEAQ (reference sequence). The CDR3 length is 16 residues. The CDR3 loop is CASSERRDSFTDTQYF. The CDR3 DNA follows: TGTGCCAGCAGCGAGAGACGGGATTCCTTCACAGATACGCAGTATTTT.

This chain links TRBV28 with TRBJ1-6; 9 nucleotides match TRBD1. From germline, CDR1 is MDHEN and CDR2 SYDVKM. The CDR3 loop spans 16 amino acids. J lost 8 bases, V lost 3 bases, and 8 bases had no gene match. The DNA for the CDR3 is TGTGCCAGCAGTTTTGTCTTGGGACAGGGCGATTCACCCCTCCACTTT. It is translated as CASSFVLGQGDSPLHF.

This clone has only a few counts. The V and J genes are TRBV30 and TRBJ1-2, with 9 bases lining up with TRBD1. Germline values: CDR1 GTSNPN, CDR2 SVGIG (reference sequence). V dropped 6 bases and J dropped 5; count of bases not matched to a gene: 7. This CDR3 has 13 residues. In DNA form, the CDR3 reads TGTGCCTGCGTGACAGGGGGGAGTTATGGCTACACCTTC. Its translation: CACVTGGSYGYTF.

The V and J genes are TRBV7-8 and TRBJ2-6; 7 bases agree with TRBD1. The germline CDR1 and CDR2 sequences are SGHVS and FQNEAQ. The CDR3 consists of 16 residues. V lost 5 bases and J lost 0; bases outside the gene matches: 4. Written as DNA, the CDR3 is TGTGCCAGCAGCGCCCGACAGGGCTCTGGGGCCAACGTCCTGACTTTC. Translating it yields CASSARQGSGANVLTF.

This clone was counted a single time. V and J are TRBV15 and TRBJ1-3; D gene unclear. This CDR3 comprises 16 residues. The V end lost 5 bases, the J end lost 2 bases, and 16 bases lay between the germline ends. CDR1 and CDR2 from the germline V gene are LNHNV and YYDKDF (reference sequence). The CDR3 spells CATSPRVGSTGNTIYF. The DNA for the CDR3 is TGTGCCACCAGCCCCCGGGTGGGGAGTACTGGAAACACCATATATTTT.